These T cell receptor beta chains were read from a single sample in a study of blood T cell repertoires in COVID-19. Sequencing was performed with immunoSEQ multiplex PCR; in TCRdb, only in-frame clones are kept and a portion is missing. Of a few hundred thousand clones detected, roughly 90% appear once; the ten largest clones hold less than 3.5%. The specimen was peripheral blood. The receptors were gathered from a woman aged 25-40 years with COVID-19, enrolled during active disease. The CDR3 runs from the conserved cysteine through the conserved F or W. A D gene is named only where the DNA matches it firmly. Size is omitted from some rows. Given values are once, few, many or a class for expanded clones.

J gene	clone size	V gene	D gene	CDR3 DNA	CDR3 protein
TRBJ2-5	.	TRBV30	.	TGTGCCTGGAGTGGCAGAAAGGAGGAGACCCAGTACTTC	CAWSGRKEETQYF
TRBJ1-1	.	TRBV6-1	.	TGTGCCAGCAGTGAGCTGGGGAGGTTCACTGAAGCTTTCTTT	CASSELGRFTEAFF
TRBJ2-7	.	TRBV30	TRBD2	TGTGCCTGGAGTGCGGGGGGCGAGCAGTACTTC	CAWSAGGEQYF
TRBJ2-6	.	TRBV9	.	TGTGCCAGCAGTCGTACGGGGGGACAGGCGACTGGGGCCAACGTCCTGACTTTC	CASSRTGGQATGANVLTF
TRBJ2-3	.	TRBV3-1/TRBV3-2	TRBD2	TGTGCCAGCAGCCAAGATGGGACTAGCGTGGATACGCAGTATTTT	CASSQDGTSVDTQYF
TRBJ1-5	few	TRBV10-3	.	TGTGCCATCAGTGAGGTGGCCAGCAATCAGCCCCAGCATTTT	CAISEVASNQPQHF
TRBJ2-7	.	TRBV4-1	TRBD2	TGCGCCAGCAGCCGGGCTAATAGCGGGAGGGGGTACGAGCAGTACTTC	CASSRANSGRGYEQYF
TRBJ2-5	.	TRBV19	TRBD2	TGTGCCAGTTTCCGATCTAGCGGATTCATGCAAGAGACCCAGTACTTC	CASFRSSGFMQETQYF
TRBJ2-3	.	TRBV10-1	.	TGCGCCAGGAAAGTAGCGGCATTTTATAGCACAGATACGCAGTATTTT	CARKVAAFYSTDTQYF
TRBJ1-1	.	TRBV2	.	TGTGCCAGCACCTCAAGGGAGCAGGACACTGAAGCTTTCTTT	CASTSREQDTEAFF
TRBJ1-2	.	TRBV12-3/TRBV12-4	.	TGTGCCAGCAGTGGGGGCTACTATGGCTACACCTTC	CASSGGYYGYTF
TRBJ2-1	.	TRBV19	TRBD2	TGTGCCAGTAGTATATCTGGACTAGCGGCTGGATACAATGAGCAGTTCTTC	CASSISGLAAGYNEQFF
TRBJ2-5	.	TRBV7-2	.	TGTGCCAGCAGGTGGATTTCGGGGAGCTACCAAGAGACCCAGTACTTC	CASRWISGSYQETQYF
TRBJ1-3	.	TRBV18	TRBD1	TGTGCCAGCTCACTAGGGGGCCCCGGAAACACCATATATTTT	CASSLGGPGNTIYF
TRBJ2-7	once	TRBV2	TRBD2	TGTGCCAGCAGTAATACCGGGACTAGCGGGAGGGAGCAGTACTTC	CASSNTGTSGREQYF
TRBJ1-5	.	TRBV11-2	.	TGTGCCAGCAGCCCCACAGGGCTGCCTCAGCCCCAGCATTTT	CASSPTGLPQPQHF
TRBJ1-1	.	TRBV14	TRBD1	TGTGCCAGCAGCCATGGGACAGACGCGAACACTGAAGCTTTCTTT	CASSHGTDANTEAFF
TRBJ2-1	once	TRBV4-1	.	TGCGCCAGCAGCCAATCCCGGGGGAGGTCCTACAATGAGCAGTTCTTC	CASSQSRGRSYNEQFF
TRBJ1-2	.	TRBV5-6	TRBD1	TGTGCCAGCAGCTCGGACCGGGACAGGGAGCAGTGGGGCTATGGCTACACCTTC	CASSSDRDREQWGYGYTF
TRBJ1-5	once	TRBV5-1	.	TGCGCCAGCAGCTTGGACCAGAATCAGCCCCAGCATTTT	CASSLDQNQPQHF
TRBJ2-7	.	TRBV3-1/TRBV3-2	TRBD2	TGTGCCAGCAGCCAAGGACTAGCGGGACCCCGCTACGAGCAGTACTTC	CASSQGLAGPRYEQYF
TRBJ2-3	.	TRBV18	.	TGTGCCAGCTCACAGGGGTTCTCAGGGACAGATACGCAGTATTTT	CASSQGFSGTDTQYF
TRBJ2-4	.	TRBV7-2	TRBD2	TGTGCCAGCAGCCTACGGACTAGCGGGTCGCGTCAGTACTTC	CASSLRTSGSRQYF
TRBJ1-1	.	TRBV24-1	.	TGTGCCACCAGTGATTTCGGCACTGAAGCTTTCTTT	CATSDFGTEAFF
TRBJ1-6	few	TRBV15	.	TGTGCCACCAGCAGCCGGGAAGGTTCACCCCTCCACTTT	CATSSREGSPLHF
TRBJ1-3	.	TRBV7-2	.	TGTGCCAGCAGCAGGATCGATCAGGGGTCTGGAAACACCATATATTTT	CASSRIDQGSGNTIYF
TRBJ2-1	.	TRBV5-4	.	TGTGCCAGCAGCTTGAATTCCGGGAGCAACTACAATGAGCAGTTCTTC	CASSLNSGSNYNEQFF
TRBJ1-5	.	TRBV27	.	TGTGCCAGCAGCCTGACAGAAAATCAGCCCCAGCATTTT	CASSLTENQPQHF
TRBJ2-5	.	TRBV4-2	.	TGTGCCAGCAGCCAAGATAGGGGCGAGACCCAGTACTTC	CASSQDRGETQYF
TRBJ1-2	.	TRBV6-2/TRBV6-3	.	TGTGCCAGCAGCCAAGACGGGATCTATGGCTACACCTTC	CASSQDGIYGYTF
TRBJ2-7	once	TRBV27	.	TGTGCCAGCAGTGCCCAACGACAGGGGAGGGCCTACGAGCAGTACTTC	CASSAQRQGRAYEQYF
TRBJ1-1	.	TRBV5-1	.	TGCGCCAGCAGCTTGGGACAGGAAGGGGGAAACACTGAAGCTTTCTTT	CASSLGQEGGNTEAFF
TRBJ2-4	.	TRBV6-2/TRBV6-3	.	TGTGCCAGCAGTATACAACCACAGGGACGATATAACATTCAGTACTTC	CASSIQPQGRYNIQYF
TRBJ1-1	once	TRBV28	.	TGTGCCAGCAGTTTATTTGCTATGAACACTGAAGCTTTCTTT	CASSLFAMNTEAFF
TRBJ1-2	.	TRBV9	TRBD1	TGTGCCAGCAGCGTAGCGGCAGGGGGCAAGAAAGACTATGGCTACACCTTC	CASSVAAGGKKDYGYTF
TRBJ2-5	.	TRBV25-1	.	TGTGCCAGCACTCCGTCGGACAGAAGGGCGGAGACCCAGTACTTC	CASTPSDRRAETQYF
TRBJ1-3	.	TRBV3-1/TRBV3-2	.	TGTGCCAGCAGCCAAGGGGTCCGGGGACACTGGAACACCATATATTTT	CASSQGVRGHWNTIYF
TRBJ2-7	few	TRBV19	TRBD1	TGTGCCAGTAGTATCCAGGGACAGGGCCCTTACGAGCAGTACTTC	CASSIQGQGPYEQYF
TRBJ2-7	few	TRBV14	TRBD1	TGTGCCAGCAGCCAAGATAGGCTGGACAGGGCAAATTACGAGCAGTACTTC	CASSQDRLDRANYEQYF
TRBJ1-1	.	TRBV5-1	.	TGCGCCAGCAGCTTGGGGCCAACCCCTGAAGCTTTCTTT	CASSLGPTPEAFF
TRBJ2-1	.	TRBV19	TRBD2	TGTGCCAGTACCCCCCGGACTAGCGGAACCTTCTCCTACAATGAGCAGTTCTTC	CASTPRTSGTFSYNEQFF
TRBJ1-3	.	TRBV5-6	TRBD1	TGTGCCAGCAGACAGGGGACGACGGGAAACACCATATATTTT	CASRQGTTGNTIYF
TRBJ2-5	.	TRBV28	TRBD2	TGTGCCAGCACGGCTAGCGGGAGTCGGACCCAGTACTTC	CASTASGSRTQYF
TRBJ2-7	.	TRBV9	TRBD2	TGTGCCAGCAGCGTAGCTTCCGGGAGGGAGCAGTACTTC	CASSVASGREQYF
TRBJ2-5	.	TRBV2	.	TGTGCCAGCAGTCAGGGGTATGGGCCCCAGTACTTC	CASSQGYGPQYF
TRBJ2-5	.	TRBV29-1	TRBD1	TGCAGCGTGGGGGGACAGGCCCCGCTTACCCAGTACTTC	CSVGGQAPLTQYF
TRBJ2-7	once	TRBV10-3	TRBD2	TGTGCCATCAGTCCGACTAGCGGGACCGTCCACGAGCAGTACTTC	CAISPTSGTVHEQYF
TRBJ1-1	.	TRBV5-1	TRBD1	TGCGCCAGCAGCCTACGACAGGGGGCAGGCACTGAAGCTTTCTTT	CASSLRQGAGTEAFF
TRBJ1-5	.	TRBV7-3	.	TGTGCCAGCAGCCTGGGGTACAGGGTTAGCAATCAGCCCCAGCATTTT	CASSLGYRVSNQPQHF
TRBJ2-1	once	TRBV7-8	.	TGTGCCAGCAGCTTTCGACCACAGGGCCCCTACAATGAGCAGTTCTTC	CASSFRPQGPYNEQFF
TRBJ2-1	.	TRBV3-1/TRBV3-2	TRBD2	TGTGCCAGCAGCCAAGTCCCAGCGGGAGAGGACAATGAGCAGTTCTTC	CASSQVPAGEDNEQFF
TRBJ2-6	.	TRBV19	TRBD1	TGTGCCAGTACCCCAGGGGGCTCGAGCTCTGGGGCCAACGTCCTGACTTTC	CASTPGGSSSGANVLTF
TRBJ1-1	.	TRBV10-3	TRBD1	TGTGCCATCAGTGATCTTGGGACAGGGGGGTGGTACACTGAAGCTTTCTTT	CAISDLGTGGWYTEAFF
TRBJ2-7	.	TRBV10-1	TRBD1	TGCGCCAGCAGTGGGACAGGGGCCCCCTACGAGCAGTACTTC	CASSGTGAPYEQYF